This is a list of T cell receptor beta chains from one sample in a study of blood T cell repertoires in COVID-19. Generated by immunoSEQ multiplex PCR, the TCRdb table keeps only in-frame clones and is missing some. The repertoire consists of some 150,000 clones, with more than 75% occurring once and the leading ten covering more than 1%. Sequenced input: peripheral blood. The receptors here all came from a man aged 40-49 years with acute or convalescent COVID-19. Both conserved end residues are part of each CDR3. Each record gives: D gene, clone size, J gene, V gene, CDR3 protein, CDR3 DNA. D genes are given only for firm matches. The size entry is marked missing in some rows and otherwise reads once, few, many or a size class.

>TRBD1|-|TRBJ2-1|TRBV7-2
CASSTPGQGYNEQFF
TGTGCCAGCAGTACCCCGGGACAGGGGTACAATGAGCAGTTCTTC
>TRBD1|-|TRBJ1-2|TRBV4-2
CASSQDSPGTVEGYTF
TGTGCCAGCAGCCAAGATAGTCCAGGGACAGTCGAGGGCTACACCTTC
>TRBD1|-|TRBJ1-3|TRBV9
CASSPPQQGAGNTIYF
TGTGCCAGCAGCCCACCCCAACAGGGGGCTGGAAACACCATATATTTT
>TRBD1|few|TRBJ2-7|TRBV6-1
CASSEAGGPYEQYF
TGTGCCAGCAGTGAGGCAGGGGGCCCGTACGAGCAGTACTTC
>-|-|TRBJ1-2|TRBV5-4
CASSLAVGSVGYTF
TGTGCCAGCAGTTTAGCGGTCGGAAGTGTAGGCTACACCTTC
>-|-|TRBJ1-1|TRBV3-1/TRBV3-2
CASSPASRGGEAFF
TGTGCCAGCAGCCCGGCGTCCCGGGGAGGTGAAGCTTTCTTT
>-|-|TRBJ2-1|TRBV9
CASSESPHNEQFF
TGTGCCAGCAGCGAGAGTCCCCACAATGAGCAGTTCTTC
>-|-|TRBJ2-7|TRBV27
CASRPVGLTAPYEQYF
TGTGCCAGCAGACCGGTGGGCCTCACGGCCCCCTACGAGCAGTACTTC
>-|few|TRBJ1-2|TRBV12-5
CASGLVQITGGYTF
TGTGCTAGTGGTTTGGTACAAATAACGGGTGGCTACACCTTC
>-|-|TRBJ1-1|TRBV19
CASSIALRTGNTEAFF
TGTGCCAGTAGTATAGCTCTCCGAACCGGGAACACTGAAGCTTTCTTT
>TRBD1|-|TRBJ1-3|TRBV4-2
CASSRDRGEGNTIYF
TGTGCCAGCAGCCGGGACAGGGGGGAAGGAAACACCATATATTTT
>-|-|TRBJ1-5|TRBV2
CASSDRDRSNQPQHF
TGTGCCAGCAGTGACCGGGATCGGAGCAATCAGCCCCAGCATTTT
>-|-|TRBJ2-2|TRBV5-4
CASSLALRTGELFF
TGTGCCAGCAGCTTGGCCCTGCGGACCGGGGAGCTGTTTTTT
>-|-|TRBJ1-6|TRBV6-1
CASSEGWSAPLHF
TGTGCCAGCAGTGAAGGTTGGTCGGCACCCCTCCACTTT
>TRBD1|-|TRBJ1-5|TRBV27
CASSLFAGGQGVRVNQPQHF
TGTGCCAGCAGTTTATTTGCAGGTGGACAGGGCGTTAGGGTTAATCAGCCCCAGCATTTT
>TRBD2|once|TRBJ2-5|TRBV10-3
CAISRTGGGQETQYF
TGTGCCATCAGCCGGACGGGAGGGGGCCAAGAGACCCAGTACTTC
>-|-|TRBJ1-6|TRBV27
CASSFRRSDSPLHF
TGTGCCAGCAGTTTTAGGAGGAGCGATTCACCCCTCCACTTT
>-|-|TRBJ1-2|TRBV6-1
CASSEPGGGVGYTF
TGTGCCAGCAGTGAACCCGGGGGAGGGGTTGGCTACACCTTC
>-|-|TRBJ1-3|TRBV7-3
CASSPSGGPGNTIYF
TGTGCCAGCAGCCCTAGCGGGGGTCCTGGAAACACCATATATTTT
>-|-|TRBJ2-7|TRBV7-9
CASSSEYEQYF
TGTGCCAGCAGCTCTGAGTACGAGCAGTACTTC
>TRBD1|-|TRBJ1-6|TRBV9
CASSPGTGVSPLHF
TGTGCCAGCAGCCCTGGGACAGGGGTCTCACCCCTCCACTTT
>-|-|TRBJ2-7|TRBV5-4
CASSSSYGGAVEQYF
TGTGCCAGCAGCTCGTCCTACGGCGGGGCTGTCGAGCAGTACTTC
>-|-|TRBJ1-1|TRBV7-6
CASSHAGIASAEAFF
TGTGCCAGCAGCCACGCGGGGATCGCTTCCGCTGAAGCTTTCTTT
>TRBD1|-|TRBJ2-7|TRBV7-8
CASSLGGGQGTYEQYF
TGTGCCAGCAGCCTTGGGGGGGGACAGGGAACCTACGAGCAGTACTTC
>-|-|TRBJ1-3|TRBV7-9
CASSRTGSGNTIYF
TGTGCCAGCAGCCGTACAGGGTCTGGAAACACCATATATTTT
>-|-|TRBJ1-5|TRBV4-3
CASSQAYYSNQPQHF
TGCGCCAGCAGCCAGGCATATTATAGCAATCAGCCCCAGCATTTT
>-|-|TRBJ2-5|TRBV7-2
CASRTPGHPEETQYF
TGTGCCAGCAGGACACCGGGACATCCAGAAGAGACCCAGTACTTC